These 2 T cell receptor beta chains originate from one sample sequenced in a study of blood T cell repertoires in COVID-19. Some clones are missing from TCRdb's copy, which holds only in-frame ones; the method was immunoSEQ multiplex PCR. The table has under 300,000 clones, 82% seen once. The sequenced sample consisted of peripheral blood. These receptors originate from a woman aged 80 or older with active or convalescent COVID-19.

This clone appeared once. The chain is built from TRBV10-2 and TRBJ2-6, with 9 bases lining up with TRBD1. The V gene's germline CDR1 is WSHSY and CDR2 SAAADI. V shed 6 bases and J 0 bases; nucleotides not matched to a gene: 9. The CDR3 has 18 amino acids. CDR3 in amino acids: CASRKDRGSVSGANVLTF. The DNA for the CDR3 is TGCGCCAGCAGGAAGGACAGGGGATCAGTCTCTGGGGCCAACGTCCTGACTTTC.

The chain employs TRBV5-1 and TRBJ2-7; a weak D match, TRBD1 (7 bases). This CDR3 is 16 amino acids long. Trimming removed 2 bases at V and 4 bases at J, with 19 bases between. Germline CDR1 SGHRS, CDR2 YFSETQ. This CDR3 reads CASSFVPGGSGYEQYF. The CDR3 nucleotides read TGCGCCAGCAGCTTCGTCCCAGGGGGGAGTGGGTACGAGCAGTACTTC. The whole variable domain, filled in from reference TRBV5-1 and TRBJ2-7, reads KAGVTQTPRYLIKTRGQQVTLSCSPISGHRSVSWYQQTPGQGLQFLFEYFSETQRNKGNFPGRFSGRQFSNSRSEMNVSTLELGDSALYLCASSFVPGGSGYEQYFGPGTRLTVT.